These 9 T cell receptor beta chains share one sample of origin, sequenced in a study of CD8 T cells in ankylosing spondylitis. One entry per CDR3 protein results from TCRdb running MiXCR on the 5' RACE reads. Of 200,000 to 250,000 distinct CDR3 sequences listed, more than 9% are singletons. The sequenced sample consisted of blood, either unsorted or a sorted T cell fraction (not recorded which). These receptors all stem from a male donor with ankylosing spondylitis or in good health (not recorded which).

This clonotype was counted a few times. V usage is TRBV5-1 and J usage is TRBJ1-2; maybe TRBD1 (5 bases). Trimming took off 4 bases at V and 7 bases at J, with 14 bases between the two ends. Per the germline V gene, CDR1 is SGHRS and CDR2 is YFSETQ. The length of the CDR3 is 13 residues. The CDR3 region is CASSPLGAAGYTF. The DNA for the CDR3 is TGCGCCAGCAGCCCCCTCGGGGCCGCTGGCTACACCTTC.

The rearrangement uses TRBV9 and TRBJ1-1, with a possible D match to TRBD1 (5 bases). The CDR3 length is 13 residues. V was clipped by 3 bases and J by 6 bases, with 12 bases between them. Germline assignment: CDR1 SGDLS and CDR2 YYNGEE. This CDR3 reads CASSATREAEAFF. The CDR3 nucleotides are TGTGCCAGCAGCGCTACCAGGGAGGCTGAAGCTTTCTTT.

In its sample, this clonotype was seen many times. The chain carries TRBV2 and TRBJ1-1; tentative D call: TRBD1 (5 bases). Looked up from germline, CDR1 is SNHLY and CDR2 is FYNNEI. Trimming took off 8 bases at V and 1 base at J, with 20 bases between the two ends. This CDR3 comprises 16 residues. CDR3 sequence reads: CASGDLGRGPNTEAFF. The CDR3 nucleotides read TGTGCCAGCGGGGACTTGGGCCGCGGGCCGAACACTGAAGCTTTCTTT.

This clonotype was observed at least ten times. This chain connects TRBV5-1 to TRBJ2-1; tentative D call: TRBD1 (5 bases). Deletions cut 4 bases from V and 6 bases from J, with 17 bases between. Germline V gives CDR1 SGHRS, CDR2 YFSETQ. CDR3 length equals 15 residues. The CDR3 region is CASSPSGFWSNEQFF. The CDR3 DNA is TGCGCCAGCAGCCCGTCAGGGTTTTGGAGCAATGAGCAGTTCTTC.

This clonotype was observed many times. The gene calls are TRBV5-1 and TRBJ1-2; perhaps TRBD1 as D (6 bases). Germline CDR1 SGHRS, CDR2 YFSETQ. V lost 2 bases to trimming and J lost 0 bases, with 11 bases between them. This CDR3 spans 15 amino acids. The CDR3 region is CASSLQGGSNYGYTF. The CDR3 DNA reads TGCGCCAGCAGCTTACAAGGGGGATCTAACTATGGCTACACCTTC.

Many counts were recorded for this clonotype. CDR3 amino acids: CASSLAGAGTDTQYF. CDR3 coding DNA: TGCGCCAGCAGCTTGGCCGGGGCGGGCACAGATACGCAGTATTTT. The chain links TRBV5-1 to TRBJ2-3; the D gene could be TRBD1 or TRBD2 (5 bases each). Trimming took off 0 bases at V and 1 base at J, with 9 bases between the two ends. Germline V gene sequence: CDR1 SGHRS, CDR2 YFSETQ. The CDR3 is 15 residues long.

This clonotype was seen many times. This chain joins TRBV3-1 and TRBJ2-1; D remains ambiguous. This CDR3 is 12 amino acids long. Germline V lookup: CDR1 LGHDT, CDR2 YNNKEL (reference sequence). V was shortened by 8 bases and J by 7 bases, with 12 bases between the two germline ends. CDR3 residues: CASLPLGNEQFF. The CDR3 bases are TGTGCCAGCCTCCCCCTCGGGAATGAGCAGTTCTTC.

The CDR3 DNA is TGCAGCGTTGCCCCGAGGGACAGGGGGAACACTGAAGCTTTCTTT. Its translation: CSVAPRDRGNTEAFF. This chain joins TRBV29-1 and TRBJ1-1; 10 positions match TRBD1. CDR1 and CDR2 (germline): SQVTM, ANQGSEA. This CDR3 has 15 amino acids. Trimming cost V 4 bases and J 1 base; bases outside gene matches: 6.

The gene calls are TRBV28 and TRBJ2-5; 7 nucleotides agree with TRBD1. The CDR3 runs to 15 residues. The V gene's germline CDR1 is MDHEN and CDR2 SYDVKM. V lost 3 bases and J lost 4; bases outside the gene matches: 8. The CDR3 loop reads CASSFKGAAGETQYF. CDR3 coding DNA: TGTGCCAGCAGTTTTAAGGGGGCGGCGGGAGAGACCCAGTACTTC.